The 3 T cell receptor beta chains reported below all come from one sample, sequenced in a study of blood T cells in healthy people across ages. Next came a second PCR, run for about 6 to 12 cycles, which used a sample-barcoded 5' primer along with a J-beta primer mix. TCRdb reprocessed the 5' RACE reads via MiXCR and lists one record per CDR3 protein. This sample carries about 1.8 million distinct CDR3 sequences, roughly 49% of them seen once, and the ten largest clones take over 2%. Sequencing was carried out using blood. All receptors come from a woman in her thirties or forties in good health.

The chain employs TRBV5-6 and TRBJ2-7; 8 positions agree with TRBD2. With the DNA end fitting TRBJ2-5 better, the J assignment may be wrong. The CDR3 is 18 amino acids. In germline, CDR1 is SGHDT, CDR2 YYEEEE. CDR3 amino acids: CASSLAWVPSGRTGTQYF. In DNA form, the CDR3 reads TGTGCCAGCAGCTTGGCGTGGGTTCCTAGCGGGCGTACGGGGACCCAGTACTTC.

The CDR3 region is CASSLATGGNEQFF. The CDR3 DNA reads TGTGCCAGCAGCTTAGCCACAGGGGGCAATGAGCAGTTCTTC. The chain links TRBV7-9 to TRBJ2-1; 8 nucleotides match TRBD1. Per the germline V gene, CDR1 is SEHNR and CDR2 is FQNEAQ (reference sequence). Trimming at V came to 0 bases and at J to 6 bases, leaving 1 base not matched to a gene. The CDR3 sequence is 14 residues long.

As for this clonotype: A much larger clonotype is one base distant, so this may be a read error. The rearrangement uses TRBV19 and TRBJ2-5; 9 bases fit TRBD1. The CDR3 consists of 15 residues. Germline trimming cut 6 bases from V and 11 bases from J; bases unmatched to any gene: 16. Germline V gives CDR1 LNHDA, CDR2 SQIVND (reference sequence). The CDR3 protein is CASRAGQGGWDEQYF. The CDR3 DNA reads TGTGCCAGTAGGGCGGGACAGGGAGGCTGGGATGAGCAGTACTTC.